A single T cell receptor (beta chain) is shown here with its context. Its antigen is unidentified. The data were taken from a study of human T cells and chemical hapten exposure. The sample's time point: patch test 2, 6 weeks after DPC sensitization. Documented treatment: therapeutic diphenylcyclopropenone sensitization with weekly scalp DPC. General study results and limits: Large CDR3 similarity clusters arose significantly more often from expanded TCRs than from controls. TCRs exceeding 1 in 1000 frequency stayed unchanged with DPC sensitization.

In germline, CDR1 is SEHNR, CDR2 FQNEAQ (reference sequence). Trimming removed 0 bases from V and 8 bases from J; junction bases left unmatched: 6. CDR3 length: 15 residues. Unique molecular identifiers were linked by the library to individual cDNA molecules. Per the original methods: With a range of about 20,000 to 700,000, the median per sample was roughly 95,000 TCRs. A single record per CDR3 protein comes from TCRdb applying MiXCR to the RACE reads. TCRdb, not the authors, supplied the V and J calls. The sample lists a few hundred thousand distinct CDR3 sequences, over 6% seen once, with around 5.6% in the top ten.

The rearrangement links TRBV7-9 to TRBJ2-1; 8 nucleotides match TRBD2. Source: whole blood, taken in connection with sensitization to the hapten diphenylcyclopropenone (DPC). This clonotype was obtained from a woman younger than 30 with alopecia areata. Some clones in this sample may be carry-over from other donors' samples. The CDR3 region is CASSLAELAGYEQFF. The CDR3 region has the DNA TGTGCCAGCAGCTTAGCTGAGCTAGCGGGTTATGAGCAGTTCTTC.